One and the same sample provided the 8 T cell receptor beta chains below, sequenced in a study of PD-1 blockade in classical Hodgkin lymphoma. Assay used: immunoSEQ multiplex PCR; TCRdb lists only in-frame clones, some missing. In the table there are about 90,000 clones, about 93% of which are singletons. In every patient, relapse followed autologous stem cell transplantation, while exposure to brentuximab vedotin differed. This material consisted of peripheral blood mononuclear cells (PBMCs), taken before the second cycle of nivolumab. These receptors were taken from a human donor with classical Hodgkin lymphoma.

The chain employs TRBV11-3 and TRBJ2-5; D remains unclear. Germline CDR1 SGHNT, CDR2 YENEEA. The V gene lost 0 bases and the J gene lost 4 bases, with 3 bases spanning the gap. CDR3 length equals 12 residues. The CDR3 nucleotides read TGTGCCAGCAGCTTAGAAGGAGAGACCCAGTACTTC. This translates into CASSLEGETQYF.

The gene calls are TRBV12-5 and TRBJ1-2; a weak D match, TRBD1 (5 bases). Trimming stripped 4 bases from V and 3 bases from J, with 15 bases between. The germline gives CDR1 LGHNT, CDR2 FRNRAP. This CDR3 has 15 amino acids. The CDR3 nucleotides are TGTGCTAGTGGTTCATATACAGGAGGAGACTATGGCTACACCTTC. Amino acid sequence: CASGSYTGGDYGYTF. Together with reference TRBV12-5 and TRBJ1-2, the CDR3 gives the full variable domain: DARVTQTPRHKVTEMGQEVTMRCQPILGHNTVFWYRQTMMQGLELLAYFRNRAPLDDSGMPKDRFSAEMPDATLATLKIQPSEPRDSAVYFCASGSYTGGDYGYTFGSGTRLTVV.

CDR3 protein: CASSSDRLGMEQYF. The CDR3 DNA reads as TGTGCCAGCAGTTCGGACCGACTGGGAATGGAGCAGTACTTC. This sequence joins TRBV27 and TRBJ2-7; D uncertain. Germline V gene data show CDR1 as MNHEY and CDR2 as SMNVEV (reference sequence). The CDR3 is 14 amino acids. Trimming shortened V by 4 bases and J by 7 bases, and 17 bases separated the two germline ends.

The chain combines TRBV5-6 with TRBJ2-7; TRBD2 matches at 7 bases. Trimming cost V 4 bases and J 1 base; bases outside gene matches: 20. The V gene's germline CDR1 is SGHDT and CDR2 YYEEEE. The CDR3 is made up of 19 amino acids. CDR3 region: CASSPQPWLAEFKSYEQYF. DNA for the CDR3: TGTGCCAGCAGCCCCCAGCCGTGGCTAGCGGAATTTAAATCCTACGAGCAGTACTTC.

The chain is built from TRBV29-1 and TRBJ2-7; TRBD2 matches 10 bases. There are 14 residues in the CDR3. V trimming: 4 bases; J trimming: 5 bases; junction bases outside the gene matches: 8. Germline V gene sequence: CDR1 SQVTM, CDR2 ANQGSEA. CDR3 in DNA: TGCAGCGTTGTGGCTAGCGGGAGATTAAACGAGCAGTACTTC. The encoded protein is CSVVASGRLNEQYF.

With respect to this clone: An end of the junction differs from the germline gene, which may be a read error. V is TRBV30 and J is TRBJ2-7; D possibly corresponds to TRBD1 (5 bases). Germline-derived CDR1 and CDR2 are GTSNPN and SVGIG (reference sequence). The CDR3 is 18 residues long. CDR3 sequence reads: CAWSVPRTINPKAYAQYF. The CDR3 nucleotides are TGTGCCTGGAGTGTACCCCGGACAATTAACCCGAAGGCATACGCGCAGTACTTC. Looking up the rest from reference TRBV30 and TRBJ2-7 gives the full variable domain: SQTIHQWPATLVQPVGSPLSLECTVEGTSNPNLYWYRQAAGRGLQLLFYSVGIGQISSEVPQNLSASRPQDRQFILSSKKLLLSDSGFYLCAWSVPRTINPKAYAQYFGPGTRLTVT.

The CDR3 reads CASSEGTTEAFF. The CDR3 DNA is TGTGCCAGCAGCGAGGGGACTACTGAAGCTTTCTTT. The chain joins TRBV9 to TRBJ1-1; tentatively, D is TRBD1 (5 bases). CDR1 SGDLS and CDR2 YYNGEE come from the germline V gene. The CDR3 length is 12 residues. The V gene lost 3 bases and the J gene lost 5 bases, with 8 bases spanning the gap.

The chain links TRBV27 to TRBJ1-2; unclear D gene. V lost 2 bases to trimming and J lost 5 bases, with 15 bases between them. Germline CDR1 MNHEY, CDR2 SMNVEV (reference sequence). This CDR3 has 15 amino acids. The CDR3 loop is CASSLVREGRYGYTF. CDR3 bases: TGTGCCAGCAGTTTAGTTAGGGAGGGAAGGTATGGCTACACCTTC.